These T cell receptor beta chains were read from a single sample in a study of Ad26.COV2.S vaccination and SARS-CoV-2 variants. Generated by immunoSEQ multiplex PCR, the TCRdb table keeps only in-frame clones and is missing some. This table holds fewer than 600,000 clones, around 89% found once. This specimen consisted of peripheral blood, obtained in a trial of Ad26.COV2.S vaccine versus placebo. The receptors shown here come from a person aged 18 to 59 who received the Ad26.COV2.S COVID-19 vaccine or a placebo. The CDR3 runs from the conserved cysteine through the conserved F or W. A D gene is named only where the DNA matches it firmly.

TRBJ1-6 | TRBV15 | TRBD1 | TGTGCCACCAGCAGAGGGACAGGGACTAATTCACCCCTCCACTTT | CATSRGTGTNSPLHF
TRBJ2-3 | TRBV15 | - | TGTGCCACCAGCAGACCGGGGCTTTCTGGGGATACGCAGTATTTT | CATSRPGLSGDTQYF
TRBJ1-1 | TRBV7-9 | - | TGTGCCAGCAGCTCCATGGTAGGGTCGGGGAACACTGAAGCTTTCTTT | CASSSMVGSGNTEAFF
TRBJ1-1 | TRBV2 | - | TGTGCCAGCAGTGAAGACTGGGGGGGCACTGAAGCTTTCTTT | CASSEDWGGTEAFF
TRBJ1-1 | TRBV29-1 | - | TGCAGCGTTCTGGACAGTACGAAAGCTTTCTTT | CSVLDSTKAFF
TRBJ1-2 | TRBV4-3 | - | TGCGCCAGCAGCCCCGAGGCTTACAGGGAAAACTATGGCTACACCTTC | CASSPEAYRENYGYTF
TRBJ2-7 | TRBV5-1 | - | TGCGCCAGCAGCTTGGCCGGCGGCCCGACCTACGAGCAGTACTTC | CASSLAGGPTYEQYF
TRBJ1-4 | TRBV7-6 | TRBD1 | TGTGCCAGCAGCTTAGCGGAGACAGGGAGGTTTGTGTCTGAAAAACTGTTTTTT | CASSLAETGRFVSEKLFF
TRBJ2-6 | TRBV24-1 | - | TGTGCCACCAGCATCGGGTATGGGGCCAACGTCCTGACTTTC | CATSIGYGANVLTF
TRBJ1-3 | TRBV28 | - | TGTGCCAGCCAGAAGTTGGTTCCCGGAAACACCATATATTTT | CASQKLVPGNTIYF